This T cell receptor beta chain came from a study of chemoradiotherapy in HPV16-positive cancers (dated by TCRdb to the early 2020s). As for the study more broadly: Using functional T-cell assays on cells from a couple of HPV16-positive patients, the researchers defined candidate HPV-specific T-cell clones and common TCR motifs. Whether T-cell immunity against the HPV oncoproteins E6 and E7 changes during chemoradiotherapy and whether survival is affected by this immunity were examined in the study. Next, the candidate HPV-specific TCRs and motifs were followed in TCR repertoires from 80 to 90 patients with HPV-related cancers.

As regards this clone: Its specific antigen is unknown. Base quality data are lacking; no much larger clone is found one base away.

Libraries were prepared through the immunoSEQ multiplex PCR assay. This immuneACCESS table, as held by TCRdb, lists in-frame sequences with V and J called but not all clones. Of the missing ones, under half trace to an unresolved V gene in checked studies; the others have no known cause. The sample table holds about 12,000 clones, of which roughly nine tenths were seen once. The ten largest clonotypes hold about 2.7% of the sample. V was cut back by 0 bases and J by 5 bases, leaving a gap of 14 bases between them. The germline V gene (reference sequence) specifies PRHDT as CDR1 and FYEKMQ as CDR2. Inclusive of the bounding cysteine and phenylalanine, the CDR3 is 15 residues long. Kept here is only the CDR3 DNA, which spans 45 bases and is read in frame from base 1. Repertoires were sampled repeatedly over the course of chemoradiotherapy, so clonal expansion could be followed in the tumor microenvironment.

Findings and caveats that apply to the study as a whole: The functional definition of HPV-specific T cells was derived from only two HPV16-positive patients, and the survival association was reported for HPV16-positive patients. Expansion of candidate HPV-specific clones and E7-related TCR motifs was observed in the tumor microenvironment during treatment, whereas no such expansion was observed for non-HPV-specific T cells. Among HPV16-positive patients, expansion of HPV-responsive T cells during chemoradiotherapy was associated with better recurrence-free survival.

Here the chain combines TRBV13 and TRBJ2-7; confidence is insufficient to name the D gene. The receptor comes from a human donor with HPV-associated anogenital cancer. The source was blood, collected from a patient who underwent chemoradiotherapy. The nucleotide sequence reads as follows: TGTGCCAGCAGCTTAGGTTCGTTAGGGTTGAACGAGCAGTACTTC. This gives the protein CASSLGSLGLNEQYF.